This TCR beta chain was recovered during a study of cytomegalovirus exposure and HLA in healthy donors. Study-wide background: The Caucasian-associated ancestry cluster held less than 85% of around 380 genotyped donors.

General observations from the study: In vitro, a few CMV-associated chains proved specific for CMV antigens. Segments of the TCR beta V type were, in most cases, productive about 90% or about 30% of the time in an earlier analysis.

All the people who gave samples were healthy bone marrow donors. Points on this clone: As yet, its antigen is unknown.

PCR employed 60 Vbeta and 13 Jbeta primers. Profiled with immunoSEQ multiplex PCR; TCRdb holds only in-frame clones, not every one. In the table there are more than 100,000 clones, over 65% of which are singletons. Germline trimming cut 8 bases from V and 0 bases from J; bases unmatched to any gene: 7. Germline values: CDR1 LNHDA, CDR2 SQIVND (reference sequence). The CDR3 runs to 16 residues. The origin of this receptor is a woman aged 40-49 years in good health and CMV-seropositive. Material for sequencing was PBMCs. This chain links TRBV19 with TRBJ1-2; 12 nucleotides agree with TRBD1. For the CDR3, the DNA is TGTGCCAGTGTCGGGACAGGGGGCAAGCCTAACTATGGCTACACCTTC. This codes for CASVGTGGKPNYGYTF.